This T cell receptor (beta chain) was obtained from a study of blood T cell repertoires in COVID-19. Overall study context: Acute-phase and convalescent COVID-19 samples originated in the United States, Italy and Spain. Sources were T cells, B-cell-depleted T cells, or PBMCs; the material itself was cDNA or gDNA.

Authors' data handling: Using reference gene primer amplification, nucleated cell counts were estimated. Only in-frame clones appear in the TCRdb table, and some are missing; sequencing was by immunoSEQ multiplex PCR. V and J calls and clone size are copied from that table; D and trimming were computed from the DNA. The repertoire holds roughly 460,000 clones, with approximately 90% as singletons. From germline, CDR1 is SGHRS and CDR2 YFSETQ. V was trimmed by 0 bases and J by 10 bases, leaving 11 bases between them. This CDR3 comprises 14 residues. While infection was still active, Seattle patients were enrolled and then followed longitudinally.

Input material: peripheral blood. The rearrangement uses TRBV5-1 and TRBJ1-6, with D tentatively TRBD1 (5 bases). The TCR originated in a man aged 18 to 29 with COVID-19, enrolled during active disease. The CDR3 coding sequence is TGCGCCAGCAGCTTGGCAGGGCTGGGATCACCCCTCCACTTT. It encodes CASSLAGLGSPLHF.